This is a list of T cell receptor beta chains from one sample in a study of blood T cell repertoires in COVID-19. Profiled with immunoSEQ multiplex PCR; TCRdb holds only in-frame clones, not every one. The sample yields 200,000 to 250,000 clones, around 87% seen once. Sequenced: PBMCs or T cells enriched from blood (not recorded which). The source is a woman in her 30s with acute COVID-19. Each CDR3 is given with its conserved first and last residue. The size of a clone is reported for some rows only, either as once, few or many, or as a class for expanded clones.

j_gene: TRBJ2-7; abundance: -; v_gene: TRBV5-5; CDR3aa: CASSLVNYEQYF
j_gene: TRBJ2-5; abundance: -; v_gene: TRBV7-9; CDR3aa: CASSLKGETQYF
j_gene: TRBJ2-7; abundance: -; v_gene: TRBV7-8; CDR3aa: CASSSGTGAYEQYF
j_gene: TRBJ2-6; abundance: -; v_gene: TRBV7-2; CDR3aa: CASTGAGANVLTF
j_gene: TRBJ2-3; abundance: -; v_gene: TRBV3-1/TRBV3-2; CDR3aa: CASSQDFSGGADTDTQYF
j_gene: TRBJ2-2; abundance: -; v_gene: TRBV28; CDR3aa: CAGRQGPLGGTGELFF
j_gene: TRBJ2-2; abundance: -; v_gene: TRBV2; CDR3aa: CASRQQGGWTGELFF
j_gene: TRBJ1-1; abundance: -; v_gene: TRBV28; CDR3aa: CASRNSGTGRFLYEAFF
j_gene: TRBJ2-2; abundance: -; v_gene: TRBV19; CDR3aa: CASSPAGLAVANTGELFF
j_gene: TRBJ1-2; abundance: -; v_gene: TRBV6-4; CDR3aa: CASSAQGNYGYTF
j_gene: TRBJ2-2; abundance: -; v_gene: TRBV28; CDR3aa: CASSSPTPANTGELFF
j_gene: TRBJ2-7; abundance: -; v_gene: TRBV3-1/TRBV3-2; CDR3aa: CASSQEADPGQGYEQYF
j_gene: TRBJ1-2; abundance: -; v_gene: TRBV28; CDR3aa: CASSNAGGQPAF
j_gene: TRBJ1-1; abundance: -; v_gene: TRBV12-3/TRBV12-4; CDR3aa: CASSSFEDTEAFF
j_gene: TRBJ1-4; abundance: -; v_gene: TRBV7-9; CDR3aa: CASSSPDNAFSEKLFF
j_gene: TRBJ1-3; abundance: few; v_gene: TRBV28; CDR3aa: CASSLWTGTGGSGNTIYF
j_gene: TRBJ1-3; abundance: once; v_gene: TRBV3-1/TRBV3-2; CDR3aa: CASSQLPGTAGNTIYF
j_gene: TRBJ2-1; abundance: -; v_gene: TRBV2; CDR3aa: CASRPNGYNEQFF
j_gene: TRBJ1-2; abundance: -; v_gene: TRBV7-2; CDR3aa: CASSPDRVMGYTF
j_gene: TRBJ2-2; abundance: -; v_gene: TRBV6-2/TRBV6-3; CDR3aa: CASSYGSGPTGELFF
j_gene: TRBJ1-4; abundance: -; v_gene: TRBV7-7; CDR3aa: CASSAGQGSNEKLFF
j_gene: TRBJ2-1; abundance: few; v_gene: TRBV27; CDR3aa: CASNIIRAGGPSYNEQFF
j_gene: TRBJ1-4; abundance: -; v_gene: TRBV28; CDR3aa: CASSTTGGNEKLFF
j_gene: TRBJ2-1; abundance: -; v_gene: TRBV3-1/TRBV3-2; CDR3aa: CASSQEGSGGLFRNEQFF
j_gene: TRBJ2-1; abundance: -; v_gene: TRBV3-1/TRBV3-2; CDR3aa: CASSHEREGYNEQFF
j_gene: TRBJ2-3; abundance: -; v_gene: TRBV19; CDR3aa: CASRDSGTADTQYF
j_gene: TRBJ2-1; abundance: -; v_gene: TRBV5-4; CDR3aa: CASSLVGSSDSYNEQFF
j_gene: TRBJ2-2; abundance: -; v_gene: TRBV19; CDR3aa: CASSISVANTGELFF
j_gene: TRBJ2-7; abundance: -; v_gene: TRBV11-2; CDR3aa: CASSLDLGTGGEQYF
j_gene: TRBJ1-6; abundance: -; v_gene: TRBV7-9; CDR3aa: CASSPGQGRGSPLHF
j_gene: TRBJ2-3; abundance: -; v_gene: TRBV9; CDR3aa: CASSGGQGRTDTQYF
j_gene: TRBJ1-2; abundance: -; v_gene: TRBV28; CDR3aa: CATEGQGDYGYTF
j_gene: TRBJ1-2; abundance: -; v_gene: TRBV28; CDR3aa: CASTPRQGAGYTF
j_gene: TRBJ1-1; abundance: -; v_gene: TRBV9; CDR3aa: CASSVGETPGMNTEAFF
j_gene: TRBJ2-3; abundance: -; v_gene: TRBV10-3; CDR3aa: CAISESTGTDTQYF
j_gene: TRBJ2-1; abundance: -; v_gene: TRBV6-1; CDR3aa: CASSGRTSGKDNEQFF
j_gene: TRBJ2-7; abundance: -; v_gene: TRBV5-1; CDR3aa: CASSLGTARVYEQYF
j_gene: TRBJ2-3; abundance: once; v_gene: TRBV7-2; CDR3aa: CASSPDGRIPDTQYF
j_gene: TRBJ1-3; abundance: -; v_gene: TRBV19; CDR3aa: CASSIGLRSSGNTIYF
j_gene: TRBJ1-2; abundance: -; v_gene: TRBV7-9; CDR3aa: CASSATGTGVVWGYTF
j_gene: TRBJ2-7; abundance: -; v_gene: TRBV7-2; CDR3aa: CASSFRTSGEQYF
j_gene: TRBJ1-2; abundance: once; v_gene: TRBV6-4; CDR3aa: CASSQGGSYGYTF
j_gene: TRBJ2-5; abundance: -; v_gene: TRBV27; CDR3aa: CASRIGQGAETQYF
j_gene: TRBJ1-1; abundance: -; v_gene: TRBV18; CDR3aa: CASSPREGATEAFF
j_gene: TRBJ2-6; abundance: -; v_gene: TRBV19; CDR3aa: CASSSLLLGVLSGANVLTF
j_gene: TRBJ1-2; abundance: -; v_gene: TRBV2; CDR3aa: CASSEAPPRGRYYGYTF
j_gene: TRBJ1-2; abundance: -; v_gene: TRBV2; CDR3aa: CASSADSGYTF
j_gene: TRBJ1-3; abundance: -; v_gene: TRBV28; CDR3aa: CASSLSAYRVIGNTIYF
j_gene: TRBJ2-7; abundance: -; v_gene: TRBV5-5; CDR3aa: CASSLAGGPFNDEQYF
j_gene: TRBJ2-3; abundance: -; v_gene: TRBV19; CDR3aa: CASSIVAGYADTQYF
j_gene: TRBJ1-2; abundance: -; v_gene: TRBV28; CDR3aa: CASSLSLIRSNYGYTF
j_gene: TRBJ1-4; abundance: many; v_gene: TRBV15; CDR3aa: CATSRYRGVTNEKLFF
j_gene: TRBJ2-5; abundance: -; v_gene: TRBV7-9; CDR3aa: CASSFQGGIETQYF
j_gene: TRBJ2-3; abundance: few; v_gene: TRBV2; CDR3aa: CASSRLAGVTDTQYF
j_gene: TRBJ2-7; abundance: -; v_gene: TRBV7-9; CDR3aa: CASSLGSDSYEQYF